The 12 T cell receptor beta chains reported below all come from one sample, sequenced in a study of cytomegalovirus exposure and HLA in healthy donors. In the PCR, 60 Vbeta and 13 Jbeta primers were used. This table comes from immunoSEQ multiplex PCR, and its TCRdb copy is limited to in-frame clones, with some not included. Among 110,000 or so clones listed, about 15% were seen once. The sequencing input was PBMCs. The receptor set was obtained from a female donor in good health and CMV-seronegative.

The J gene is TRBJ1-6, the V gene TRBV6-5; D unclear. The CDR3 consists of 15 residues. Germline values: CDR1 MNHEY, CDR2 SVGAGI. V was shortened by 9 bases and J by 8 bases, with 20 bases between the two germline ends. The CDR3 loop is CASQLGSGVDSPLHF. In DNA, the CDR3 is TGTGCCAGTCAACTAGGCAGCGGAGTTGATTCACCCCTCCACTTT.

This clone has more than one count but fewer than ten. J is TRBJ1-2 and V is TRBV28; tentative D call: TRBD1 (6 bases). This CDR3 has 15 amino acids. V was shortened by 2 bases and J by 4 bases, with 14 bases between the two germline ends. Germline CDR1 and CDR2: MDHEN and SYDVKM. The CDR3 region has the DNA TGTGCCAGCAGTTTACCCCAGGGGCGCGGCTATGGCTACACCTTC. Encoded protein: CASSLPQGRGYGYTF.

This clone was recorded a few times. The CDR3 region has the DNA TGTGCCAGCAGCTACCAATTTAGCCCCGGGGAGCTGTTTTTT. Its protein is CASSYQFSPGELFF. The chain links TRBV11-3 to TRBJ2-2; D is ambiguous. V gave up 4 bases and J gave up 6 bases, with 12 bases separating them. Germline V gene data show CDR1 as SGHNT and CDR2 as YENEEA. CDR3 length equals 14 residues.

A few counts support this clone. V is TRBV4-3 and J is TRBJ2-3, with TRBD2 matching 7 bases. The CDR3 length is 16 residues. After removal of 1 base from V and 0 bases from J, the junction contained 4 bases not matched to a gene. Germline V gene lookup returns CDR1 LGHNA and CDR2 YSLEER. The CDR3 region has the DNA TGCGCCAGCAGCCAAGGCGCAGCGGGAAGCACAGATACGCAGTATTTT. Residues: CASSQGAAGSTDTQYF.

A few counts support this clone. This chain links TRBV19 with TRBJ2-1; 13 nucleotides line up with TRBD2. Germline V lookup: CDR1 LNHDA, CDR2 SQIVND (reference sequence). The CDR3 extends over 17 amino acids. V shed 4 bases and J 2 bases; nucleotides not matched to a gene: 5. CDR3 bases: TGTGCCAGTAGTACAGGGACTAGCGGGGCCACCTACAATGAGCAGTTCTTC. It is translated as CASSTGTSGATYNEQFF.

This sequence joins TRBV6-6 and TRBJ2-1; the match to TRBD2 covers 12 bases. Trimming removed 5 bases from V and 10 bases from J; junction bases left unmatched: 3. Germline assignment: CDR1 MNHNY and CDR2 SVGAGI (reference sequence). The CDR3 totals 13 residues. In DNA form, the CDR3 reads TGTGCCAGCAGTCAGGGACTAGCGGGCGAGCAGTTCTTC. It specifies CASSQGLAGEQFF.

The CDR3 DNA is TGTGCCAGCAGTATACGACAGGGTCGTGAAAAACTGTTTTTT. Translation: CASSIRQGREKLFF. The rearrangement links TRBV27 to TRBJ1-4; the match to TRBD1 covers 7 bases. From germline, CDR1 is MNHEY and CDR2 SMNVEV (reference sequence). Trimming removed 5 bases from V and 7 bases from J; junction bases left unmatched: 7. The CDR3 extends over 14 amino acids.

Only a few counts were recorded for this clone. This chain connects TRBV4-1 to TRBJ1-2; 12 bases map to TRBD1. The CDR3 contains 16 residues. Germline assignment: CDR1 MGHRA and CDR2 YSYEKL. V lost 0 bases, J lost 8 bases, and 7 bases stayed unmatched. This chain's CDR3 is CASSQDSGTGGWGYTF. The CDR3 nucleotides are TGCGCCAGCAGCCAAGATTCGGGGACAGGGGGCTGGGGCTACACCTTC.

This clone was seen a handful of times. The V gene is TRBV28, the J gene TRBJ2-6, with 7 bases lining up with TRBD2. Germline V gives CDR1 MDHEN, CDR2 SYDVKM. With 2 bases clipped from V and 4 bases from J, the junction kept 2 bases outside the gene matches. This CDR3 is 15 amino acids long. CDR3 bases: TGTGCCAGCAGTTTAGCTAGCGGAGGGGCCAACGTCCTGACTTTC. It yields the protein CASSLASGGANVLTF.

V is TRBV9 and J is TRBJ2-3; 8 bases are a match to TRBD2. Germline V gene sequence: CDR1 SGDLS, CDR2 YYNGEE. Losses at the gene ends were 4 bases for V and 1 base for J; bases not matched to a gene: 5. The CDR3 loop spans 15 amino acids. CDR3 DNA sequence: TGTGCCAGCAGCTACCGAGCGGGAGGCACAGATACGCAGTATTTT. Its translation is CASSYRAGGTDTQYF.

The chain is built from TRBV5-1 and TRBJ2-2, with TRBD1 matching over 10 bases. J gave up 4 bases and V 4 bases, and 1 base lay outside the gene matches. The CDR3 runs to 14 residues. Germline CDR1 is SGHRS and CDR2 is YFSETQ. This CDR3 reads CASSRDRGTGELFF. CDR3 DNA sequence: TGCGCCAGCAGCCGGGACAGGGGCACCGGGGAGCTGTTTTTT. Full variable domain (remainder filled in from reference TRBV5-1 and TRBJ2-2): KAGVTQTPRYLIKTRGQQVTLSCSPISGHRSVSWYQQTPGQGLQFLFEYFSETQRNKGNFPGRFSGRQFSNSRSEMNVSTLELGDSALYLCASSRDRGTGELFFGEGSRLTVL.

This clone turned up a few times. This CDR3 reads CASSPRDAGANVLTF. The CDR3 nucleotides are TGTGCCAGCAGCCCTCGAGATGCCGGGGCCAACGTCCTGACTTTC. The rearrangement joins TRBV9 to TRBJ2-6; D is uncertain. V gave up 4 bases and J gave up 4 bases, with 12 bases separating them. Germline V gene lookup returns CDR1 SGDLS and CDR2 YYNGEE. This CDR3 has 15 amino acids.